This TCR beta chain was found in a study of shared clonotypes between healthy human individuals. Study details: The composition of the donors was a couple of women and a few men aged 18 to 49.

CD45RO-negative, CCR7-positively selected cells formed the naive CD8 fraction, excluding terminally differentiated effector memory CD45RA+ cells. Regarding the study as a whole: Donor clonotype sharing was expected to depend on sequencing depth. Naive subsets, compared against memory subsets, generally had larger estimated richness values. Clonotypes that were shared across four donors made up around 5% of naive CD4 clonotypes.

Only in-frame clones appear in the TCRdb table, and some are missing; sequencing was by immunoSEQ multiplex PCR. The sample has 660,000 or so clones, roughly 95% seen once. The CDR3 is made up of 15 amino acids. Trimming took off 2 bases at V and 3 bases at J, with 13 bases between the two ends. Germline CDR1 is SGHAT and CDR2 is FQNNGV. This clone was counted once. Antigen: not known. Sequences were obtained from naive CD8+ T cells sorted from blood. This sequence joins TRBV11-2 and TRBJ2-5, with D possibly matching TRBD1 (5 bases). This TCR was recovered from a woman in her thirties in good health. CDR3 residues: CASSLLWGLEETQYF. The CDR3 DNA follows: TGTGCCAGCAGCTTATTATGGGGCTTGGAAGAGACCCAGTACTTC.